This T cell receptor (beta chain) was sequenced for a study of T-cell memory formation after mild COVID-19. TCRdb independently ran MiXCR on the 5' RACE reads; one entry per CDR3 protein. The profile shows roughly 260,000 distinct CDR3 sequences, around 17% of them singletons. Trimming took 2 bases from V and 9 from J; bases not matched to a gene: 6. Looked up from germline, CDR1 is SGHRS and CDR2 is YFSETQ. The CDR3 consists of 15 residues. The sample holds a few counts of this clonotype. This sequence was found in a man aged 18 to 29 who had mild COVID-19 (a few samples of this study predate the infection). Cell type and time point are not known. Sequencing used PBMCs or a T cell subset sorted from them (not recorded which). J is TRBJ1-6 and V is TRBV5-1, with TRBD1 identical over 9 bases. CDR3 residues: CASSFSGQGRSPLHF. The CDR3 DNA follows: TGCGCCAGCAGCTTCTCGGGACAGGGCCGTTCACCCCTCCACTTT.